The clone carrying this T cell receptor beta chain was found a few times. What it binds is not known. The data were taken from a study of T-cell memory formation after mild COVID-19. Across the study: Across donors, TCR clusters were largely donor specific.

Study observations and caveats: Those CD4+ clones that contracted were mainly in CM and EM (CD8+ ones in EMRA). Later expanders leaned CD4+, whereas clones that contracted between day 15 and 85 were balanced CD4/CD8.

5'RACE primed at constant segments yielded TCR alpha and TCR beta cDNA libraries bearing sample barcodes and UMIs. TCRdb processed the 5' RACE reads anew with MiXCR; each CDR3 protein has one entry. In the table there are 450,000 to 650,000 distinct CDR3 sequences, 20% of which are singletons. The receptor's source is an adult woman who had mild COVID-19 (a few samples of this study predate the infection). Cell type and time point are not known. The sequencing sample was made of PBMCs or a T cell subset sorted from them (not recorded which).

In DNA, the CDR3 is TGCAGTGCTAGAGGCCGGGGGAGCTCCTACGAGCAGTACTTC. Residues: CSARGRGSSYEQYF. The V gene is TRBV20-1, the J gene TRBJ2-7, with D tentatively TRBD2 (6 bases). The CDR3 loop spans 14 amino acids. V dropped 1 base and J dropped 0 bases, with 10 bases sitting between them. The germline CDR1 and CDR2 sequences are DFQATT and SNEGSKA (reference sequence).